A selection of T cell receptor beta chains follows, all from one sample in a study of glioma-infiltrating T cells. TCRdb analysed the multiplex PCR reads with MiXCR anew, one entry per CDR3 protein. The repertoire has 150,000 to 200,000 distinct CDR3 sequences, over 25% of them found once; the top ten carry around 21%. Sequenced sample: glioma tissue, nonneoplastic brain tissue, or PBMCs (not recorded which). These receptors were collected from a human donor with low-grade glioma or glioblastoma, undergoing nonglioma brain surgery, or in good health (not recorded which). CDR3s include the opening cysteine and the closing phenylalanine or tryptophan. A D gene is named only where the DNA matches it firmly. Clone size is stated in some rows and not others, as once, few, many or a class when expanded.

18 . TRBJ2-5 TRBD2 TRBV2 CASEKRKGLAGVQETQYF TGTGCCAGCGAGAAGAGGAAGGGACTAGCGGGAGTTCAAGAGACCCAGTACTTC
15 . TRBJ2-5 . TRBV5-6 CASSPLERRQENQYF TGTGCCAGCAGCCCGCTCGAGCGACGACAAGAGAACCAGTACTTC
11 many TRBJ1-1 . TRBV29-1 CSVKSSAEAFF TGCAGCGTGAAATCGTCAGCTGAAGCTTTCTTT
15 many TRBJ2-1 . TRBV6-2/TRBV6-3 CASSYLRLDNNEQFF TGTGCCAGCAGTTACTTGAGACTAGATAACAATGAGCAGTTCTTC
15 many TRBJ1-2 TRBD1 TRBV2 CASSGPDRGQFGYTF TGTGCCAGCAGTGGGCCTGACAGGGGGCAATTTGGCTACACCTTC
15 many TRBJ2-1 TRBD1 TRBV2 CASRQPGQPYNEQFF TGTGCCAGCAGGCAACCGGGACAGCCCTACAATGAGCAGTTCTTC
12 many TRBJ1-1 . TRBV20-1 CSAKAGRPEAFF TGCAGTGCTAAGGCGGGGAGGCCTGAAGCTTTCTTT
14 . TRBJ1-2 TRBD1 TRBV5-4 CASSSGQGARGYTF TGTGCCAGCAGCTCGGGACAGGGGGCGAGGGGCTACACCTTC
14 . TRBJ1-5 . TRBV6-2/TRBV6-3 CAISYSPPVEPQHF TGTGCCATCAGTTACTCCCCACCCGTTGAGCCGCAGCATTTT
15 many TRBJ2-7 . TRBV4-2 CASSQELHRAAEQYF TGTGCCAGCAGCCAAGAGCTCCACAGGGCCGCGGAGCAGTACTTC
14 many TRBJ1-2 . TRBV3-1 CASSPTQNINGYTF TGTGCCAGCAGCCCCACACAGAATATAAATGGCTACACCTTC
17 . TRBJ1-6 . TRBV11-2 CASSLLRGFGYNSPLHF TGTGCCAGCAGCTTACTAAGGGGGTTCGGCTATAATTCACCCCTCCACTTT
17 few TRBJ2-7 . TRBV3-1 CASSQDNIGVSFHEQYF TGTGCCAGCAGCCAAGATAATATAGGGGTCTCGTTCCACGAGCAGTACTTC
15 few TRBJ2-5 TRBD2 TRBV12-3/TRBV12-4 CASSLGGSPGETQYF TGTGCCAGCAGTTTAGGCGGGAGTCCGGGGGAGACCCAGTACTTC
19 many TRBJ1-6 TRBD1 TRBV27 CASSSTNPRGTGSSSPLHF TGTGCCAGCAGTTCCACCAACCCCCGGGGGACAGGGTCTAGCTCACCCCTCCACTTT
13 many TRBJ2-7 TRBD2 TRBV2 CASRLAGRYEQYF TGTGCCTCCCGACTAGCGGGGAGGTACGAGCAGTACTTC
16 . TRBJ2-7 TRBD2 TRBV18 CASSQPDGRANIEQYF TGTGCCAGCTCACAACCGGACGGGAGGGCCAATATCGAGCAGTACTTC
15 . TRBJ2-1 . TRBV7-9 CASSNRAGEGGEQFF TGTGCCAGCAGTAATAGGGCAGGGGAAGGCGGTGAGCAGTTCTTC
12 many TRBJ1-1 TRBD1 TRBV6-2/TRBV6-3 CASSYGDREAFF TGTGCCAGCAGTTACGGGGACAGGGAAGCTTTCTTT
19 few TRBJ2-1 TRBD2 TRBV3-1 CASSPRRLAGPSSYNEQFF TGTGCCAGCAGCCCACGTAGACTAGCGGGACCGAGCTCCTACAATGAGCAGTTCTTC
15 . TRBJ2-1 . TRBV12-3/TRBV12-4 CASSAGSRLYNEQFF TGTGCCAGCAGTGCCGGGTCTCGGCTTTACAATGAGCAGTTCTTC
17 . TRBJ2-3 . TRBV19 CASSDMARGASADTQYF TGTGCCAGTAGTGATATGGCCCGGGGGGCCTCGGCAGATACGCAGTATTTT
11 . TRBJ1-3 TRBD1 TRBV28 CAIGQGNTIYF TGTGCCATAGGACAGGGTAACACCATATATTTT
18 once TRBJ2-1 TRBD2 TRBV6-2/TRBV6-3 CASSSRTSGRTKYNEQFF TGTGCCAGCAGTTCCAGGACTAGCGGGAGGACAAAATACAACGAGCAGTTCTTC
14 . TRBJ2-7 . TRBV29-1 CSVVRLDLLYEQYF TGCAGCGTTGTTAGGTTAGACCTTCTCTACGAGCAGTACTTC
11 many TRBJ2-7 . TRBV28 CASSILYEQYF TGTGCCAGCAGCATCCTTTACGAGCAGTACTTC
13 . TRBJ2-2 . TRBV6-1 CNPGAVNTGELFF TGTAATCCTGGGGCAGTGAATACCGGGGAGCTGTTTTTT
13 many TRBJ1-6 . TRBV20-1 CSAILRGNSPLHF TGCAGTGCTATTTTACGAGGAAATTCACCCCTCCACTTT
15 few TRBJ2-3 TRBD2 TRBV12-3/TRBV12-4 CASSWSGSGADTQYF TGTGCCAGCAGTTGGAGCGGGAGTGGAGCAGATACGCAGTATTTT
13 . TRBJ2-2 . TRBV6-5 CASSRYGRGELFF TGTGCCAGCAGCCGCTACGGACGCGGGGAGCTGTTTTTT
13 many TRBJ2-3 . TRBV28 CASSPPNTDTQYF TGTGCCAGCAGCCCCCCTAACACAGATACGCAGTATTTT
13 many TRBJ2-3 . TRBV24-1 CATSLQGADTQYF TGTGCCACCAGCCTTCAGGGAGCAGATACGCAGTATTTT
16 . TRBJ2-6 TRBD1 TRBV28 CSISWTGVSGANFLTF TGTTCCATCAGTTGGACAGGGGTCTCTGGGGCCAACTTCCTTACTTTC
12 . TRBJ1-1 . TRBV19 CASSTSGQEAFF TGTGCCAGTAGTACTTCGGGGCAGGAAGCTTTCTTT
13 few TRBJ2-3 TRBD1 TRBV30 CAWEGQGPDTQYF TGTGCCTGGGAGGGACAGGGCCCAGATACGCAGTATTTT
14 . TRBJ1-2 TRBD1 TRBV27 CASSSTGDYYGYTF TGTGCCAGCAGCAGTACAGGGGATTACTATGGCTATACCTTC
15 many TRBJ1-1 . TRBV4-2 CASSQEIAANTEAFF TGTGCCAGCAGCCAAGAGATCGCAGCGAACACTGAAGCTTTCTTT
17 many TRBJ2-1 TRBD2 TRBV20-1 CSATRFVTSGTLNEQFF TGCAGTGCTACCCGTTTTGTGACTAGCGGGACCCTCAATGAGCAGTTCTTC
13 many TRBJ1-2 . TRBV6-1 CASSPSGGIGYTF TGTGCCAGCAGCCCCTCGGGAGGGATCGGCTACACCTTC
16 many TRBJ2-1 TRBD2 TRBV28 CASSSPAGVSYNEQFF TGTGCCAGCAGTTCCCCTGCGGGAGTCTCCTACAATGAGCAGTTCTTC
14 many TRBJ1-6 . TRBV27 CASSSSARIAPLHF .
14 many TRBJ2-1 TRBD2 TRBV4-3 CASSQKLAGDEQFF TGCGCCAGCAGCCAAAAACTAGCGGGAGATGAGCAGTTCTTC
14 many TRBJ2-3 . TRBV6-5 CASSYNLAADTQYF TGTGCCAGCAGTTACAATCTAGCAGCAGATACGCAGTATTTT
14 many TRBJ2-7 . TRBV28 CASSLKQGRGEQYF TGTGCCAGCAGTTTAAAACAGGGAAGAGGCGAGCAGTACTTC
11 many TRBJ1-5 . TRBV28 CAAGSNQPQHF TGTGCCGCGGGTAGCAATCAGCCCCAGCATTTT
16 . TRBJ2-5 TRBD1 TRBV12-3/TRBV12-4 CASSLLLDRGRETQYF TGTGCCAGCAGTTTACTGTTGGACAGGGGGAGAGAGACCCAGTACTTC
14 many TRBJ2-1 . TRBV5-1 CASSWSSARIGQFF TGCGCCAGCAGTTGGTCTAGCGCACGGATCGGGCAGTTCTTC
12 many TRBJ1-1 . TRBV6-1 CASSRPRTEAFF TGTGCCAGCAGTAGGCCGCGAACTGAAGCTTTCTTT
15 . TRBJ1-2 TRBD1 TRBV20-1 CSAREPTGGGYGYTF TGCAGTGCTAGGGAACCGACAGGGGGTGGCTATGGCTACACCTTC
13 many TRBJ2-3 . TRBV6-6 CASSYSGGDTQYF TGTGCCAGCAGTTACTCAGGCGGAGATACGCAGTATTTT
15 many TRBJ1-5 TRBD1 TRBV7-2 CASSLTGNSNQPQHF TGTGCCAGCAGCTTGACAGGGAATAGCAATCAGCCCCAGCATTTT
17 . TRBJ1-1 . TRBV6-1 CASSLTVGGSTNTKAFF TGTGCCAGCAGTTTGACAGTGGGGGGCTCAACGAACACTAAAGCTTTCTTT
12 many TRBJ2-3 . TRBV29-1 CSVEIAPDTQYF TGCAGCGTTGAGATCGCGCCAGATACGCAGTATTTT
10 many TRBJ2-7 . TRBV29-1 CSVGGARQYF TGCAGCGTCGGGGGTGCGAGGCAGTACTTC
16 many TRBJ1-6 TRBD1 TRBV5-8 CASSYPGQARNSPLHF TGTGCCAGCAGTTATCCGGGACAGGCGAGGAATTCACCCCTCCACTTT
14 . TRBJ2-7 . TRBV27 CASSLSSGIYEQYF TGTGCCAGCAGTCTCAGTTCTGGAATCTACGAGCAGTACTTC
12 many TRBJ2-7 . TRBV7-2 CASSLYAASKYF TGTGCCAGCAGCTTATATGCGGCCTCGAAGTACTTC
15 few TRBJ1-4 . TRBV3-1 CASSQEHSAREKLFF TGTGCCAGCAGCCAAGAACATAGCGCTCGTGAAAAACTGTTTTTT